This TCR beta chain is drawn from a study of T-cell reconstitution after alpha-beta-depleted transplantation in children. Overall study findings and caveats: Elevated TCRbeta diversity at day 60 was traced, in some patients, to surviving recipient T cells and thymic progenitors.

Library preparation (for TCRbeta) was performed with unique molecular identifiers. TCRdb fed the PCR reads into MiXCR, producing one record per CDR3 protein. The data contain around 800,000 distinct CDR3 sequences, less than 20% of them seen just once; the ten biggest clones take up about 5%. This clonotype came up a few times. Its antigen remains unknown. The V and J ends lost 5 bases and 5 bases, in that order; junction bases with no gene match: 14. The V gene's germline CDR1 is LNHNV and CDR2 YYDKDF (reference sequence). CDR3 length: 17 residues. The chain has TRBV15 and TRBJ1-3, with TRBD1 identical over 8 bases. The material was PBMCs, mostly from graft donor cells, obtained 360 days after TCRalphabeta/CD19-depleted stem cell transplant. The sequence was obtained from a male patient aged 10-17 years who had a stem cell transplant for acute lymphoblastic leukemia, so the T cells may come from the graft donor. Here the CDR3 reads CATSDRLTTGARNTIYF. The CDR3 bases are TGTGCCACCAGCGATCGGCTTACGACAGGGGCTCGAAACACCATATATTTT.